The 32 T cell receptor beta chains below all came from one sample that was sequenced in a study of CD8 T cells in Susac syndrome. With random hexamers, 0.5 to 1 ug RNA was reverse transcribed. One entry per CDR3 protein, called by TCRdb with MiXCR from the immunoSEQ multiplex PCR reads. This sample carries roughly 400,000 distinct CDR3 sequences, 85% of them seen once, and the ten largest clones take about 0.12%. Sequenced: CD8+ T cells from PBMCs. The receptors were gathered from a human donor with multiple sclerosis.

The chain has TRBV10-3 and TRBJ2-3; 12 bases fit TRBD2. The CDR3 is 16 amino acids. Germline assignment: CDR1 ENHRY and CDR2 SYGVKD. Unmatched junction bases numbered 5, after V lost 5 bases and J lost 2 bases. The CDR3 is CAISTGLAGITDTQYF. DNA of the CDR3: TGTGCCATCAGTACCGGACTAGCGGGGATCACAGATACGCAGTATTTT.

This sequence joins TRBV19 and TRBJ1-2; D may be TRBD1 (6 bases). Trimming took 7 bases from V and 6 from J, leaving 15 bases between them. This CDR3 is 13 amino acids long. Germline values: CDR1 LNHDA, CDR2 SQIVND (reference sequence). The CDR3 sequence is CASIPGAVNGYTF. As DNA, the CDR3 is TGTGCCAGTATCCCAGGGGCCGTAAATGGCTACACCTTC.

The chain uses TRBV4-1 and TRBJ2-1; 10 nucleotides align to TRBD2. V trimming: 1 base; J trimming: 12 bases; junction bases outside the gene matches: 12. Germline CDR1 reads MGHRA; CDR2 reads YSYEKL. The CDR3 spans 16 residues. The CDR3 here is CASSQAILLAGEGQFF. In DNA, the CDR3 is TGCGCCAGCAGCCAAGCAATCCTCCTAGCGGGAGAGGGGCAGTTCTTC.

V is TRBV27 and J is TRBJ2-2, with D tentatively TRBD1 or TRBD2 (5 bases each). V was shortened by 7 bases and J by 3 bases, with 9 bases between the two germline ends. This CDR3 has 13 amino acids. CDR1 and CDR2 (germline): MNHEY, SMNVEV (reference sequence). The CDR3 bases are TGTGCCAGCAAACCGGGACACACCGGGGAGCTGTTTTTT. This sequence encodes CASKPGHTGELFF.

This chain joins TRBV5-4 and TRBJ2-5; D gene uncertain. Trimming removed 3 bases from V and 5 bases from J, with 5 bases in between. The germline V gene has CDR1 SGHNT and CDR2 YYREEE (reference sequence). The CDR3 is 11 residues long. The CDR3 loop reads CASSSSETQYF. CDR3 nucleotides: TGTGCCAGCAGCTCCTCGGAGACCCAGTACTTC.

The V and J genes are TRBV2 and TRBJ2-7; 7 positions agree with TRBD1. The CDR3 loop spans 14 amino acids. CDR1 and CDR2 (germline): SNHLY, FYNNEI. V shed 6 bases and J 0 bases; nucleotides not matched to a gene: 5. The CDR3 protein is CASSEDRHSYEQYF. The CDR3 DNA reads TGTGCCAGCAGCGAGGACAGGCACTCCTACGAGCAGTACTTC.

This chain uses TRBV12-3 or TRBV12-4 with TRBJ2-1; D perhaps matches TRBD1 (6 bases). The CDR3 extends over 14 amino acids. Trimming shortened V by 1 base and J by 14 bases, and 18 bases separated the two germline ends. The DNA for the CDR3 is TGTGCCAGCAGTTTAGTTTATCAAGGGGGTGATGAGTTCTTC. Its translation is CASSLVYQGGDEFF.

The chain recombines TRBV4-1 with TRBJ1-4; D is undetermined. Trimming left V 0 bases short and J 1 base short, with 0 bases between. This CDR3 is built from 13 residues. Germline V lookup: CDR1 MGHRA, CDR2 YSYEKL. CDR3 sequence (DNA): TGCGCCAGCAGCCAAGAAACTAATGAAAAACTGTTTTTT. It encodes CASSQETNEKLFF.

This clonotype was observed a single time. The chain joins TRBV20-1 to TRBJ2-3; TRBD2 matches at 10 bases. Germline V gene data show CDR1 as DFQATT and CDR2 as SNEGSKA (reference sequence). J gave up 0 bases and V 2 bases, and 2 bases lay outside the gene matches. The CDR3 length is 15 residues. The CDR3 is CSARILAGSTDTQYF. For the CDR3, the DNA is TGCAGTGCTAGAATACTAGCGGGAAGCACAGATACGCAGTATTTT.

J is TRBJ2-7 and V is TRBV20-1; D is perhaps TRBD2 (5 bases). The CDR3 is 15 amino acids. Germline V gene data show CDR1 as DFQATT and CDR2 as SNEGSKA (reference sequence). The V gene lost 0 bases and the J gene lost 0 bases, with 12 bases spanning the gap. The CDR3 DNA sequence: TGCAGTGCTAGAGATCGTTGGGAGAGCTCCTACGAGCAGTACTTC. It translates to CSARDRWESSYEQYF.

The rearrangement joins TRBV2 to TRBJ2-7; no clear D. Germline V lookup: CDR1 SNHLY, CDR2 FYNNEI. Trimming took 0 bases from V and 5 from J, leaving 11 bases between them. This CDR3 has 14 amino acids. CDR3: CASSEAYPADEQYF. The CDR3, as DNA: TGTGCCAGCAGTGAAGCCTATCCGGCAGACGAGCAGTACTTC.

The chain recombines TRBV19 with TRBJ1-2; a possible D gene is TRBD1 (6 bases). Germline values: CDR1 LNHDA, CDR2 SQIVND (reference sequence). CDR3 length: 14 residues. V lost 6 bases to trimming and J lost 2 bases, with 13 bases between them. CDR3 protein: CASSDWTENYGYTF. CDR3 bases: TGTGCCAGTAGCGACTGGACAGAGAACTATGGCTACACCTTC.

The rearrangement links TRBV4-1 to TRBJ2-7; 9 bases fit TRBD1. V gave up 2 bases and J gave up 6 bases; unmatched junction bases: 8. The CDR3 has 15 residues. Germline V gene data show CDR1 as MGHRA and CDR2 as YSYEKL. The CDR3 nucleotides are TGCGCCAGCAGCCAATCGGGACAGGGTGAGTCCGAGCAGTACTTC. As protein: CASSQSGQGESEQYF.

This chain uses TRBV12-5 with TRBJ2-1, with D unresolved. Trimming left V 6 bases short and J 5 bases short, with 11 bases between. CDR1 LGHNT and CDR2 FRNRAP come from the germline V gene. This CDR3 spans 13 amino acids. CDR3 coding DNA: TGTGCTAGTGGAACCACCGGAGACAATGAGCAGTTCTTC. As protein: CASGTTGDNEQFF.

The rearrangement links TRBV29-1 to TRBJ2-7, with D unclear. There are 13 residues in the CDR3. The germline V gene encodes CDR1 SQVTM and CDR2 ANQGSEA. Trimming removed 3 bases from V and 3 bases from J, with 12 bases in between. The CDR3 loop reads CSVEGGQVYEQYF. The DNA of the CDR3 is TGCAGCGTTGAGGGCGGTCAGGTCTACGAGCAGTACTTC.

V usage is TRBV24-1 and J usage is TRBJ2-2; no definite D call. The germline V gene has CDR1 KGHDR and CDR2 SFDVKD. The CDR3 extends over 16 amino acids. V dropped 5 bases and J dropped 0 bases, with 12 bases sitting between them. This chain's CDR3 is CATSATDGPNTGELFF. CDR3 nucleotides: TGTGCCACCAGTGCTACGGACGGTCCGAACACCGGGGAGCTGTTTTTT.

The chain uses TRBV19 and TRBJ2-1; TRBD2 matches 7 bases. V lost 2 bases and J lost 7; bases outside the gene matches: 5. Germline V gives CDR1 LNHDA, CDR2 SQIVND (reference sequence). There are 14 residues in the CDR3. The CDR3 DNA reads TGTGCCAGTAGTATACTAGCGGAGACGAATGAGCAGTTCTTC. Amino acid sequence: CASSILAETNEQFF.

This clonotype was picked up a small number of times. This chain uses TRBV28 with TRBJ1-5; D is uncertain. The germline V and J ends were trimmed by 6 bases and 0 bases, with 12 bases remaining between them. The CDR3 loop spans 15 amino acids. CDR1 and CDR2 from the germline V gene are MDHEN and SYDVKM. CDR3 sequence reads: CASSQGTASNQPQHF. CDR3 nucleotide sequence: TGTGCCAGCAGCCAAGGTACGGCTAGCAATCAGCCCCAGCATTTT.

This clonotype was found a few times. V gene TRBV6-1 combines with J gene TRBJ2-7; D is ambiguous. Germline lookup yields CDR1 MNHNS and CDR2 SASEGT. This CDR3 region has 15 residues. V was clipped by 2 bases and J by 1 base, with 12 bases between them. The CDR3, as DNA: TGTGCCAGCAGTGAATCGAGACGGAGTTCCTACGAGCAGTACTTC. Translating it yields CASSESRRSSYEQYF.

This chain uses TRBV7-9 with TRBJ2-1; a weak D match, TRBD1 (6 bases). The CDR3 contains 16 residues. Trimming pared 5 bases from V and 1 base from J, leaving 15 bases between. Per the germline V gene, CDR1 is SEHNR and CDR2 is FQNEAQ (reference sequence). CDR3 region: CASSHRDTLSYNEQFF. DNA for the CDR3: TGTGCCAGCAGCCACCGGGACACCCTATCCTACAATGAGCAGTTCTTC.

In this sample, this clonotype turned up once. V and J are TRBV20-1 and TRBJ2-4, with D hard to call. The CDR3 totals 13 residues. CDR1 is DFQATT and CDR2 is SNEGSKA in the germline V gene (reference sequence). Between the trimmed V and J ends, which lost 3 bases and 2 bases, there was a span of 8 bases. Here the CDR3 DNA reads TGCAGTGCTAGGGAACAGTCCAAAAACATTCAGTACTTC. Amino acids: CSAREQSKNIQYF.

V and J are TRBV19 and TRBJ1-2, with D perhaps matching TRBD1 (6 bases). The ends were cut back, 5 bases at V and 6 bases at J, with 19 bases in the middle. Germline V gene data show CDR1 as LNHDA and CDR2 as SQIVND (reference sequence). CDR3 length equals 15 residues. CDR3 nucleotides: TGTGCCAGTAGTGCACCCCCGGACAGCCCTAATGGCTACACCTTC. This codes for CASSAPPDSPNGYTF.

This clonotype was detected a few times. This chain uses TRBV4-1 with TRBJ2-1; the D call may be TRBD1 or TRBD2 (5 bases each). V lost 2 bases to trimming and J lost 0 bases, with 14 bases between them. This CDR3 region has 17 residues. The germline gives CDR1 MGHRA, CDR2 YSYEKL. CDR3 loop: CASSQTTGTFSYNEQFF. The CDR3 DNA is TGCGCCAGCAGCCAAACTACCGGGACCTTCTCCTACAATGAGCAGTTCTTC.

This sequence joins TRBV30 and TRBJ1-2, with a tentative D call TRBD1 (6 bases). Trimming pared 1 base from V and 7 bases from J, leaving 13 bases between. The CDR3 covers 13 residues. CDR1 is GTSNPN, CDR2 SVGIG, per germline (reference sequence). The CDR3, as DNA: TGTGCCTGGAGTGCGGGGGGCGCGAGTGGCTACACCTTC. Amino acid sequence: CAWSAGGASGYTF. Together with reference TRBV30 and TRBJ1-2, the CDR3 gives the full variable domain: SQTIHQWPATLVQPVGSPLSLECTVEGTSNPNLYWYRQAAGRGLQLLFYSVGIGQISSEVPQNLSASRPQDRQFILSSKKLLLSDSGFYLCAWSAGGASGYTFGSGTRLTVV.

This rearrangement joins TRBV13 to TRBJ1-1; D possibly corresponds to TRBD1 (5 bases). V was cut by 2 bases and J by 1 base, with 14 bases left in between. Germline-derived CDR1 and CDR2 are PRHDT and FYEKMQ (reference sequence). This CDR3 is 16 amino acids long. CDR3 DNA sequence: TGTGCCAGCAGCTTATTACCAACCGGGGGGAACACTGAAGCTTTCTTT. Translated, it gives CASSLLPTGGNTEAFF. The whole variable domain, filled in from reference TRBV13 and TRBJ1-1, reads AAGVIQSPRHLIKEKRETATLKCYPIPRHDTVYWYQQGPGQDPQFLISFYEKMQSDKGSIPDRFSAQQFSDYHSELNMSSLELGDSALYFCASSLLPTGGNTEAFFGQGTRLTVV.

The chain uses TRBV30 and TRBJ1-1; D uncertain. Germline CDR1 is GTSNPN and CDR2 is SVGIG (reference sequence). The V end lost 4 bases, the J end lost 7 bases, and 10 bases lay between the germline ends. The CDR3 is made up of 11 amino acids. The CDR3 here is CAWTMGNEAFF. The CDR3, as DNA: TGTGCCTGGACTATGGGTAATGAAGCTTTCTTT.

The chain employs TRBV13 and TRBJ2-3, with D hard to call. There are 11 residues in the CDR3. The germline V gene has CDR1 PRHDT and CDR2 FYEKMQ (reference sequence). V was clipped by 3 bases and J by 7 bases, with 5 bases between them. This CDR3 is CASSFLYTQYF. The CDR3 nucleotides are TGTGCCAGCAGCTTTCTTTATACGCAGTATTTT.

The rearrangement links TRBV29-1 to TRBJ1-1, with a weak D call TRBD1 (5 bases). Germline CDR1 reads SQVTM; CDR2 reads ANQGSEA. V dropped 1 base and J dropped 3 bases, with 18 bases sitting between them. This CDR3 contains 16 residues. The CDR3 DNA reads as TGCAGCGTTGAAGGGGGAGTGGGGCTCGGAGACACTGAAGCTTTCTTT. It codes for CSVEGGVGLGDTEAFF.

This clonotype was seen just once. The V call is TRBV7-2, the J call TRBJ2-5, with TRBD2 as a possible D gene (6 bases). The CDR3 has 14 residues. Germline-derived CDR1 and CDR2 are SGHTA and FQGNSA. V lost 4 bases to trimming and J lost 5 bases, with 14 bases between them. The CDR3 sequence: CASSSGLPSETQYF. DNA for the CDR3: TGTGCCAGCAGCTCAGGACTACCCTCGGAGACCCAGTACTTC.

This chain joins TRBV4-1 and TRBJ1-3, with a tentative D call TRBD1 (5 bases). V dropped 1 base and J dropped 0 bases, with 10 bases sitting between them. Germline values: CDR1 MGHRA, CDR2 YSYEKL. This CDR3 is built from 16 residues. CDR3 coding DNA: TGCGCCAGCAGCCAAGTCGGGGCCTTCTCTGGAAACACCATATATTTT. It yields the protein CASSQVGAFSGNTIYF.

V gene TRBV29-1 combines with J gene TRBJ2-7; D gene ambiguous. The V end lost 3 bases, the J end lost 4 bases, and 7 bases lay between the germline ends. The CDR3 has 11 amino acids. Germline loops: CDR1 SQVTM, CDR2 ANQGSEA. The CDR3 reads CSVEVEYEQYF. CDR3 DNA: TGCAGCGTTGAGGTGGAGTACGAGCAGTACTTC.

The chain couples TRBV27 to TRBJ2-4, with D perhaps matching TRBD1 or TRBD2 (6 bases each). The V end was cut by 5 bases, the J end by 0 bases, with 17 bases between. The CDR3 extends over 17 amino acids. In germline, CDR1 is MNHEY, CDR2 SMNVEV (reference sequence). CDR3 sequence: CASSEGGQLLAKNIQYF. Here the CDR3 DNA reads TGTGCCAGCAGTGAGGGAGGACAGCTTCTAGCCAAAAACATTCAGTACTTC.